Presented here are 27 T cell receptor beta chains from one specimen sequenced in a study of OX40 agonist ivuxolimab in advanced cancers. The library was produced with the immunoSEQ multiplex PCR assay. TCRdb took this table from immuneACCESS and kept in-frame rearrangements with V and J called. Such tables lack part of the clones; where checked against another copy, unresolved V genes explain under half of the gap, and the rest is unexplained. The sample table contains roughly 93,000 clones; only one count was recorded for roughly nine tenths of them. The leading ten clones occupy around 1.6% of the sample. Sequencing used CD4+ or CD8+ T cells sorted from blood, obtained in a trial of the OX40 agonist ivuxolimab. These receptor sequences come from an adult with an advanced solid tumor such as melanoma, head and neck, liver or kidney cancer.

The chain carries TRBV28 and TRBJ2-1, with 10 bases aligning to TRBD2. Germline assignment: CDR1 MDHEN and CDR2 SYDVKM. Trimming cost V 4 bases and J 12 bases; bases outside gene matches: 15. The CDR3 consists of 16 residues. As DNA, the CDR3 is TGTGCCAGCAGTTACCCCGCGGCTAGCGGGAGAGTGGGGCAGTTCTTC. It encodes CASSYPAASGRVGQFF.

V is TRBV2 and J is TRBJ2-4, with 7 bases that match TRBD2. Germline loops: CDR1 SNHLY, CDR2 FYNNEI. V lost 4 bases to trimming and J lost 1 base; unmatched junction nucleotides: 1. The CDR3 runs to 14 residues. CDR3 nucleotide sequence: TGTGCCAGCAGTGCGCGGGGGGCCAAAAACATTCAGTACTTC. Amino acids: CASSARGAKNIQYF.

The chain is built from TRBV5-6 and TRBJ1-3; D unclear. Trimming left V 5 bases short and J 4 bases short, with 7 bases between. CDR1 is SGHDT, CDR2 YYEEEE, per germline. This CDR3 contains 12 residues. This CDR3 reads CASSHGGNTIYF. For the CDR3, the DNA is TGTGCCAGCAGTCATGGGGGAAACACCATATATTTT.

The chain uses TRBV27 and TRBJ2-6, with TRBD1 as a possible D gene (5 bases). The CDR3 extends over 15 amino acids. Per the germline V gene, CDR1 is MNHEY and CDR2 is SMNVEV (reference sequence). The V end was cut by 3 bases, the J end by 2 bases, with 8 bases between. CDR3 coding DNA: TGTGCCAGCAGTTTTTCCAGGGCTGGGGCCAACGTCCTGACTTTC. It specifies CASSFSRAGANVLTF.

This clone has only one observation. The chain carries TRBV25-1 and TRBJ2-3; perhaps TRBD2 as D (6 bases). The germline gives CDR1 MGHDK, CDR2 SYGVNS. V lost 6 bases and J 6 bases, leaving 19 bases between the germline ends. The CDR3 is 15 amino acids. As DNA, the CDR3 is TGTGCCAGCAGGGAGACTAGTCTTCAAATGGATACGCAGTATTTT. Translation: CASRETSLQMDTQYF.

This rearrangement joins TRBV7-9 to TRBJ2-5; no clear D gene. The V end lost 7 bases, the J end lost 1 base, and 7 bases lay between the germline ends. CDR1 is SEHNR and CDR2 is FQNEAQ in the germline V gene (reference sequence). The CDR3 totals 12 residues. The CDR3 sequence: CASTPTQETQYF. The CDR3 coding sequence is TGTGCCAGCACGCCCACCCAAGAGACCCAGTACTTC.

The chain carries TRBV19 and TRBJ2-6, with D unresolved. Trimming cost V 6 bases and J 2 bases, with 11 bases left between them. The CDR3 runs to 15 residues. Looked up from germline, CDR1 is LNHDA and CDR2 is SQIVND (reference sequence). The CDR3, as DNA: TGTGCCAGTAGGTCAAACGAAGCTGGGGCCAACGTCCTGACTTTC. Translating gives CASRSNEAGANVLTF.

The chain is built from TRBV5-5 and TRBJ1-4; D is possibly TRBD1 (5 bases). Germline CDR1 SGHKS, CDR2 YYEKEE (reference sequence). The CDR3 covers 16 residues. Trimming shortened V by 0 bases and J by 0 bases, and 9 bases separated the two germline ends. CDR3 amino acids: CASSLGTPATNEKLFF. CDR3 nucleotides: TGTGCCAGCAGCTTGGGGACACCCGCAACTAATGAAAAACTGTTTTTT.

The chain joins TRBV29-1 to TRBJ2-3; maybe TRBD2 (6 bases). The V end was cut by 7 bases, the J end by 6 bases, with 8 bases between. Germline V gene data show CDR1 as SQVTM and CDR2 as ANQGSEA. CDR3 length: 10 residues. CDR3 sequence: CSGGEDTQYF. The CDR3 region has the DNA TGCAGCGGGGGGGAGGATACGCAGTATTTT.

The chain combines TRBV28 with TRBJ2-5; 11 bases line up with TRBD2. This CDR3 spans 15 amino acids. Per germline, CDR1 MDHEN and CDR2 SYDVKM. V dropped 4 bases and J dropped 5; count of bases not matched to a gene: 6. DNA for the CDR3: TGTGCCAGCAGTTCCGCAACTAGCGGGGGTGAGACCCAGTACTTC. This codes for CASSSATSGGETQYF.

The gene calls are TRBV4-2 and TRBJ2-7; D is unclear. CDR3 length: 14 residues. Trimming cost V 0 bases and J 7 bases, with 13 bases left between them. The V gene's germline CDR1 is LGHNA and CDR2 YNFKEQ. The CDR3 nucleotides are TGTGCCAGCAGCCAAGAAGTGGAAGGTTGGGAGCAGTACTTC. It yields the protein CASSQEVEGWEQYF.

The sample holds a few counts of this clone. The V and J genes are TRBV2 and TRBJ1-5, with D possibly matching TRBD1 (6 bases). Trimming took 6 bases from V and 0 from J, leaving 12 bases between them. The CDR3 spans 15 residues. Germline CDR1 SNHLY, CDR2 FYNNEI. This chain's CDR3 is CASRRQVYSNQPQHF. CDR3 DNA sequence: TGTGCCAGCAGACGACAGGTCTATAGCAATCAGCCCCAGCATTTT.

The chain carries TRBV5-4 and TRBJ2-1, with D tentatively TRBD2 (6 bases). The V and J ends lost 0 bases and 10 bases respectively, with 11 bases between them. This CDR3 contains 13 residues. Germline lookup yields CDR1 SGHNT and CDR2 YYREEE (reference sequence). In DNA, the CDR3 is TGTGCCAGCAGCTTGGCCCGGGACTCGGAGCAGTTCTTC. Translating it yields CASSLARDSEQFF.

The chain links TRBV29-1 to TRBJ2-5; possibly TRBD2 for D (5 bases). The V and J ends lost 4 bases and 4 bases respectively, with 22 bases between them. This CDR3 comprises 16 residues. Germline CDR1 SQVTM, CDR2 ANQGSEA. The CDR3 loop reads CSVASLRERLSETQYF. The CDR3 nucleotides are TGCAGCGTTGCATCTCTGAGGGAGAGGTTGTCAGAGACCCAGTACTTC. Full variable domain (remainder filled in from reference TRBV29-1 and TRBJ2-5): SAVISQKPSRDICQRGTSLTIQCQVDSQVTMMFWYRQQPGQSLTLIATANQGSEATYESGFVIDKFPISRPNLTFSTLTVSNMSPEDSSIYLCSVASLRERLSETQYFGPGTRLLVL.

This sequence joins TRBV9 and TRBJ2-5; 10 bases match TRBD1. J gave up 5 bases and V 4 bases, and 8 bases lay outside the gene matches. This CDR3 has 15 amino acids. Germline CDR1 and CDR2: SGDLS and YYNGEE. CDR3 nucleotides: TGTGCCAGCAGCCTCCGACAGGGGGCGTCGGAGACCCAGTACTTC. It codes for CASSLRQGASETQYF. The full variable domain, its missing parts supplied by reference TRBV9 and TRBJ2-5, is DSGVTQTPKHLITATGQRVTLRCSPRSGDLSVYWYQQSLDQGLQFLIQYYNGEERAKGNILERFSAQQFPDLHSELNLSSLELGDSALYFCASSLRQGASETQYFGPGTRLLVL.

This chain links TRBV2 with TRBJ2-6; D not certain. The CDR3 has 15 amino acids. The germline gives CDR1 SNHLY, CDR2 FYNNEI. Deletions cut 11 bases from V and 0 bases from J, with 14 bases between. In DNA form, the CDR3 reads TGTGCCGGGGTAGGTTCACTCTCTGGGGCCAACGTCCTGACTTTC. It specifies CAGVGSLSGANVLTF.

The V gene is TRBV11-1, the J gene TRBJ2-1; 8 bases fit TRBD1. The CDR3 runs to 14 residues. The ends lost 5 bases at V and 2 bases at J; junction bases unmatched: 2. Germline V CDR1 and CDR2: SGHAT, FQDESV (reference sequence). The DNA for the CDR3 is TGTGCCAGCAGCCGACAGGGGACCTACAATGAGCAGTTCTTC. The encoded protein is CASSRQGTYNEQFF.

V is TRBV28 and J is TRBJ2-7; the D call may be TRBD1 or TRBD2 (5 bases each). CDR3 length: 16 amino acids. Germline V gene lookup returns CDR1 MDHEN and CDR2 SYDVKM. V lost 3 bases and J 0 bases, leaving 15 bases between the germline ends. CDR3 in amino acids: CASSFLRGTASYEQYF. CDR3 nucleotides: TGTGCCAGCAGTTTCCTCCGTGGGACCGCCTCCTACGAGCAGTACTTC. The whole variable domain, remainder taken from reference TRBV28 and TRBJ2-7, is DVKVTQSSRYLVKRTGEKVFLECVQDMDHENMFWYRQDPGLGLRLIYFSYDVKMKEKGDIPEGYSVSREKKERFSLILESASTNQTSMYLCASSFLRGTASYEQYFGPGTRLTVT.

V is TRBV11-2 and J is TRBJ1-2; TRBD1 might be the D (5 bases). V was clipped by 1 base and J by 8 bases, with 23 bases between them. CDR1 is SGHAT and CDR2 is FQNNGV in the germline V gene. The CDR3 covers 17 residues. The CDR3 loop is CASSLGGFGRGEGGYTF. CDR3 DNA sequence: TGTGCCAGCAGCTTAGGTGGCTTTGGGAGGGGTGAAGGCGGCTACACCTTC.

The CDR3 here is CAISEGPLGVGELFF. DNA of the CDR3: TGTGCCATCAGTGAGGGTCCTCTCGGGGTCGGGGAGCTGTTTTTT. J is TRBJ2-2 and V is TRBV10-3; TRBD2 is a possible D gene (5 bases). V was shortened by 2 bases and J by 7 bases, with 14 bases between the two germline ends. This CDR3 region has 15 residues. CDR1 is ENHRY, CDR2 SYGVKD, per germline.

The gene calls are TRBV7-9 and TRBJ2-1; perhaps TRBD2 as D (5 bases). The CDR3 is 13 residues long. Germline V gene lookup returns CDR1 SEHNR and CDR2 FQNEAQ (reference sequence). V lost 2 bases to trimming and J lost 8 bases, with 10 bases between them. For the CDR3, the DNA is TGTGCCAGCAGCTTAAGAATGGAGGATGAGCAGTTCTTC. This encodes CASSLRMEDEQFF.

The J gene is TRBJ2-1, the V gene TRBV28, with TRBD2 identical over 7 bases. The CDR3 has 13 amino acids. CDR1 and CDR2 (germline): MDHEN, SYDVKM. After removal of 7 bases from V and 3 bases from J, the junction contained 3 bases not matched to a gene. The CDR3 bases are TGTGCCAGCACGTCGGGGGGCTACAATGAGCAGTTCTTC. Translation: CASTSGGYNEQFF.

This clone came up once. The chain recombines TRBV29-1 with TRBJ2-5; D possibly corresponds to TRBD2 (6 bases). This CDR3 comprises 14 residues. V lost 3 bases, J lost 5 bases, and 16 bases lay in between. CDR1 and CDR2 from the germline V gene are SQVTM and ANQGSEA. The CDR3 DNA follows: TGCAGCGTTGACGACAGCGGGTTACGGGAGACCCAGTACTTC. Amino acid sequence: CSVDDSGLRETQYF.

This clone has only one observation. V gene TRBV11-2 combines with J gene TRBJ2-2, with a tentative D call TRBD2 (5 bases). Germline loops: CDR1 SGHAT, CDR2 FQNNGV. Trimming stripped 0 bases from V and 2 bases from J, with 10 bases between. The CDR3 has 16 amino acids. This CDR3 reads CASSLDFGDNTGELFF. CDR3 nucleotides: TGTGCCAGCAGCTTAGACTTCGGGGATAACACCGGGGAGCTGTTTTTT.

The rearrangement uses TRBV10-3 and TRBJ1-5; D is undetermined. Germline loops: CDR1 ENHRY, CDR2 SYGVKD. The CDR3 spans 16 residues. V shed 4 bases and J shed 0 bases, with 13 bases lying between them. The DNA of the CDR3 is TGTGCCATCAGTGTTGGCCGTACCACTAGCAATCAGCCCCAGCATTTT. This codes for CAISVGRTTSNQPQHF.

The gene calls are TRBV11-3 and TRBJ2-7; D is possibly TRBD1 or TRBD2 (5 bases each). The CDR3 totals 15 residues. V lost 5 bases and J 0 bases, leaving 14 bases between the germline ends. Germline-derived CDR1 and CDR2 are SGHNT and YENEEA. The CDR3 here is CASSAPGTTSYEQYF. In DNA, the CDR3 is TGTGCCAGCAGCGCGCCCGGGACCACCTCCTACGAGCAGTACTTC.

This clone was detected only once. This sequence joins TRBV19 and TRBJ1-6; 10 positions match TRBD1. Germline CDR1 and CDR2: LNHDA and SQIVND (reference sequence). Trimming took 6 bases from V and 8 from J; bases not matched to a gene: 7. The CDR3 is 15 amino acids. DNA of the CDR3: TGTGCCAGTAGAGTTGGACAGGGGGTTGATTCACCCCTCCACTTT. It translates to CASRVGQGVDSPLHF.